One and the same sample provided the 15 T cell receptor beta chains below, sequenced in a study of T cells after yellow fever vaccination. From the 5' RACE reads, TCRdb called clonotypes with MiXCR, one entry per CDR3 protein. Altogether roughly 340,000 distinct CDR3 sequences are present, roughly 8.7% being singletons, with the ten largest covering 15% to 20%. The source was PBMCs, collected on the day of the first yellow fever vaccination. The receptors were sampled from a man aged 18 to 30 who received the YFV17D yellow fever vaccine.

The J gene is TRBJ1-1, the V gene TRBV7-9; no firm D call. Trimming cost V 5 bases and J 5 bases, with 18 bases left between them. Germline CDR1 is SEHNR and CDR2 is FQNEAQ (reference sequence). The CDR3 length is 15 residues. This chain's CDR3 is CASSPPLIGRTEAFF. CDR3 coding DNA: TGTGCCAGCAGCCCCCCGCTGATTGGAAGGACTGAAGCTTTCTTT.

There are many counts of this clonotype. This chain links TRBV6-1 with TRBJ2-3; TRBD1 might be the D (5 bases). The CDR3 is made up of 14 amino acids. Per the germline V gene, CDR1 is MNHNS and CDR2 is SASEGT. The V gene lost 5 bases and the J gene lost 5 bases, with 14 bases spanning the gap. The CDR3 DNA is TGTGCCAGCAGTCTCCAGGGTCTGATAGATACGCAGTATTTT. It codes for CASSLQGLIDTQYF.

This clonotype was seen more than once but under ten times. CDR3 coding DNA: TGTGCCAGCAGCTTGGGGTGGACAGGGGGGAGCTACGAGCAGTACTTC. Translated: CASSLGWTGGSYEQYF. The chain recombines TRBV5-6 with TRBJ2-7, with 10 bases identical to TRBD1. The CDR3 spans 16 residues. J was trimmed by 3 bases and V by 0 bases; bases with no gene match: 6. The germline CDR1 and CDR2 sequences are SGHDT and YYEEEE.

This sequence joins TRBV4-1 and TRBJ2-7, with TRBD1 matching over 11 bases. V shed 5 bases and J 7 bases; nucleotides not matched to a gene: 13. Germline loops: CDR1 MGHRA, CDR2 YSYEKL. The CDR3 consists of 16 residues. CDR3 sequence (DNA): TGCGCCAGCAGCTCCAGGGAGCGGGACAGGGGGGGTGAGCAGTACTTC. Amino acid sequence: CASSSRERDRGGEQYF.

In its sample, this clonotype was seen a few times. The chain is built from TRBV28 and TRBJ1-1; D is possibly TRBD1 (6 bases). Trimming took 3 bases from V and 1 from J, leaving 9 bases between them. This CDR3 is 14 amino acids long. Germline V lookup: CDR1 MDHEN, CDR2 SYDVKM. The CDR3 DNA reads TGTGCCAGCAGTTTCCCGGGACAGAACACTGAAGCTTTCTTT. Its translation: CASSFPGQNTEAFF.

This clonotype occurred a few times. CDR3 region: CASSLRSSYNEQFF. CDR3 nucleotide sequence: TGCGCCAGCAGCTTGCGGTCTTCCTACAATGAGCAGTTCTTC. The chain employs TRBV5-1 and TRBJ2-1; D gene uncertain. Germline assignment: CDR1 SGHRS and CDR2 YFSETQ. V was pared by 1 base and J by 1 base, with 6 bases between. The CDR3 totals 14 residues.

The V gene is TRBV5-1, the J gene TRBJ2-3; D gene uncertain. The V end lost 5 bases, the J end lost 5 bases, and 15 bases lay between the germline ends. Germline V gene lookup returns CDR1 SGHRS and CDR2 YFSETQ. This CDR3 has 14 amino acids. Here the CDR3 DNA reads TGCGCCAGCAGACTATACCCGGTGGTAGATACGCAGTATTTT. It codes for CASRLYPVVDTQYF.

This clonotype was recorded many times. The chain recombines TRBV7-3 with TRBJ2-7; D is tentatively TRBD1 or TRBD2 (5 bases each). This CDR3 is built from 16 residues. Germline assignment: CDR1 SGHTA and CDR2 FQGTGA. V was cut by 0 bases and J by 0 bases, with 12 bases left in between. CDR3 region: CASSLTPGRNSYEQYF. In nucleotides, the CDR3 is TGTGCCAGCAGCTTAACGCCGGGACGCAACTCCTACGAGCAGTACTTC.

The genes are TRBV6-2 or TRBV6-3 and TRBJ1-2; D call uncertain. Per the germline V gene, CDR1 is MNHEY and CDR2 is SVGEGT. The V end was cut by 2 bases, the J end by 8 bases, with 12 bases between. The CDR3 extends over 13 amino acids. This CDR3 reads CASSYGGKRGYTF. DNA of the CDR3: TGTGCCAGCAGTTACGGAGGGAAGAGAGGCTACACCTTC.

The V gene is TRBV6-5, the J gene TRBJ1-1; D is unclear. Trimming cost V 8 bases and J 6 bases, with 13 bases left between them. The CDR3 spans 12 residues. Germline loops: CDR1 MNHEY, CDR2 SVGAGI. The CDR3 DNA is TGTGCCAGCGGAGATGGGTGGGCTGAAGCTTTCTTT. Its protein is CASGDGWAEAFF.

The chain has TRBV5-1 and TRBJ2-7; 9 bases fit TRBD1. Germline assignment: CDR1 SGHRS and CDR2 YFSETQ. V shed 5 bases and J 11 bases; nucleotides not matched to a gene: 20. The CDR3 is 16 amino acids. The CDR3 region has the DNA TGCGCCAGCAGAACGTCGACAGGGGGGCTTGTTACGAAGGAGTACTTC. Translation: CASRTSTGGLVTKEYF.

This clonotype has more than one count but fewer than ten. The rearrangement links TRBV4-1 to TRBJ2-1, with 8 bases fitting TRBD2. Losses at the gene ends were 0 bases for V and 2 bases for J; bases not matched to a gene: 12. The CDR3 sequence is 19 residues long. From germline, CDR1 is MGHRA and CDR2 YSYEKL. Written as DNA, the CDR3 is TGCGCCAGCAGCCAAGATCCCCGTGGGGTAGCGGGGACCTACAATGAGCAGTTCTTC. This translates into CASSQDPRGVAGTYNEQFF.

V and J are TRBV7-8 and TRBJ2-2, with TRBD2 matching 7 bases. V lost 2 bases, J lost 5 bases, and 5 bases stayed unmatched. The CDR3 sequence is 15 residues long. From germline, CDR1 is SGHVS and CDR2 FQNEAQ. This CDR3 is CASSLWEGGTGELFF. CDR3 in DNA: TGTGCCAGCAGCTTATGGGAGGGTGGAACCGGGGAGCTGTTTTTT.

Only a few counts were recorded for this clonotype. The gene calls are TRBV11-2 and TRBJ2-5; D is perhaps TRBD1 (5 bases). Trimming left V 5 bases short and J 3 bases short, with 10 bases between. The V gene's germline CDR1 is SGHAT and CDR2 FQNNGV. The length of the CDR3 is 13 residues. CDR3 nucleotide sequence: TGTGCCAGCAGCGTCAGGGTCAAAGAGACCCAGTACTTC. Protein product: CASSVRVKETQYF.

This clonotype was detected only a few times. V usage is TRBV6-1 and J usage is TRBJ2-5, with TRBD1 matching over 9 bases. Germline V CDR1 and CDR2: MNHNS, SASEGT. The length of the CDR3 is 14 residues. With 5 bases clipped from V and 3 bases from J, the junction kept 4 bases outside the gene matches. CDR3 nucleotide sequence: TGTGCCAGCAGTCCGACAGGGGGGGAAGAGACCCAGTACTTC. It specifies CASSPTGGEETQYF.